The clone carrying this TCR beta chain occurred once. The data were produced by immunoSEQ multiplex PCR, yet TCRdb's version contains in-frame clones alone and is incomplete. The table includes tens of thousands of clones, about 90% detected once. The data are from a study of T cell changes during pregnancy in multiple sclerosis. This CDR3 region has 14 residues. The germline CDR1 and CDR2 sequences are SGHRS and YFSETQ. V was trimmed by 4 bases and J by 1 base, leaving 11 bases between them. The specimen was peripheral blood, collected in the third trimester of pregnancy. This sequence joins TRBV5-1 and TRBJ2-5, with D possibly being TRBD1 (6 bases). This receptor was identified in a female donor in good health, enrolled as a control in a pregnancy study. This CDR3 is CASSRQDIQETQYF. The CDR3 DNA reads TGCGCCAGCAGCCGACAGGATATCCAAGAGACCCAGTACTTC.